A single TCR beta chain is shown here with its context. Using immunoSEQ multiplex PCR, the repertoire was profiled, and TCRdb retains in-frame clones only, with some absent. This table holds about 140,000 clones, approximately 90% found once. These data belong to a study of T cell responses to AZD1222 COVID-19 vaccine. The V end lost 8 bases, the J end lost 4 bases, and 5 bases lay between the germline ends. Germline assignment: CDR1 SEHNR and CDR2 FQNEAQ (reference sequence). The CDR3 loop spans 10 amino acids. The material was peripheral blood, obtained 28 days after the second AZD1222 dose. The receptor was derived from an adult who received the AZD1222 COVID-19 vaccine. The chain uses TRBV7-9 and TRBJ1-1, with D possibly being TRBD1 (5 bases). CDR3 bases: TGTGCCAGCGGGACCACTGAAGCTTTCTTT. Protein product: CASGTTEAFF.